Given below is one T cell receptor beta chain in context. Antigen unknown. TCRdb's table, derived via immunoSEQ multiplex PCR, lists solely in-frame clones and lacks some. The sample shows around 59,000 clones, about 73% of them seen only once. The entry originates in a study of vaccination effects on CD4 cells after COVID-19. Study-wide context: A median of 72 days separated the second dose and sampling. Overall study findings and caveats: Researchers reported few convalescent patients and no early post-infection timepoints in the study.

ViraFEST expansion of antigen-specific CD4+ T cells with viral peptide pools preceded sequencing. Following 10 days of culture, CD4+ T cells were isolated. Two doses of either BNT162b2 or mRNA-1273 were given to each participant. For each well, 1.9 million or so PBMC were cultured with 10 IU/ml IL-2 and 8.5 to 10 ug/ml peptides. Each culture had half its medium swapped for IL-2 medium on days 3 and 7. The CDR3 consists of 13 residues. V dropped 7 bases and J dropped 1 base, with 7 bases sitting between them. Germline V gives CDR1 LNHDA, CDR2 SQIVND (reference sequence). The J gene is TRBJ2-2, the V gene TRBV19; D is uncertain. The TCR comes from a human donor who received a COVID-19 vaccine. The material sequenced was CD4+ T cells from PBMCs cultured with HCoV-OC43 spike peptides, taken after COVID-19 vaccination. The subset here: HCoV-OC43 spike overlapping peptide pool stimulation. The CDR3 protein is CASNMWNTGELFF. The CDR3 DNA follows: TGTGCCAGTAACATGTGGAACACCGGGGAGCTGTTTTTT. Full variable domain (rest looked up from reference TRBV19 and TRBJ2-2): DGGITQSPKYLFRKEGQNVTLSCEQNLNHDAMYWYRQDPGQGLRLIYYSQIVNDFQKGDIAEGYSVSREKKESFPLTVTSAQKNPTAFYLCASNMWNTGELFFGEGSRLTVL.